The present T cell receptor (beta chain) was sequenced within a study of shared clonotypes between healthy human individuals. Study findings and constraints: Naive CD4 clonotype sharing across a few donors was 5% to 6%.

This clone was detected once. What it binds is unknown. Genomic DNA belonging to each subset was distributed in equal measure over several immunoSEQ plates. The sorted-subset replicate PCRs were given about 200 ng DNA, which is 25,000 to 35,000 T cell genomes. The repertoire was sequenced with immunoSEQ multiplex PCR; TCRdb's copy has only in-frame clones and lacks some. The table records under 750,000 clones, 55% to 75% of them present only once. The CDR3 contains 14 residues. Per the germline V gene, CDR1 is MNHNY and CDR2 is SVGAGI (reference sequence). This receptor was obtained from a woman in her twenties or thirties in good health. Sequencing was done on a sample of memory CD4+ T cells sorted from blood. The subset was: CD45RA-negative fraction. The chain has TRBV6-6 and TRBJ2-5, with D perhaps matching TRBD1 or TRBD2 (5 bases each). The better agreement between TRBJ2-7 and the DNA end casts doubt on the J call. The CDR3 loop reads CASSYDGTSYEQYF. The CDR3 DNA is TGTGCCAGCAGTTACGATGGGACCTCCTACGAGCAGTACTTC.